These T cell receptor beta chains were read from a single sample in a study of PD-L1 blockade in urothelial cancer. Only in-frame clones appear in the TCRdb table, and some are missing; sequencing was by immunoSEQ multiplex PCR. The sample contains about 43,000 clones, about 91% of which appear only once. This specimen was PBMCs, taken around atezolizumab (anti-PD-L1) treatment. The receptors were sampled from a man aged 80 or over with urothelial cancer. Both conserved end residues are trimmed from each CDR3. The D gene is left open where the match is weak.

d_gene | len | v_gene | CDR3aa
TRBD2 | 14 | TRBV19 | ASSYLGGGGIDEQF
TRBD1 | 13 | TRBV7-9 | ASSTGTGRQETQY
- | 12 | TRBV5-1 | ASRIGMGGTEAF
TRBD2 | 13 | TRBV7-2 | ASSPGGTRSNEQF
- | 13 | TRBV28 | ASSQSVLRVQPQH
- | 11 | TRBV4-3 | ASSQLGGDTQY
TRBD1 | 11 | TRBV28 | ASSQGQGNGYT
TRBD1 | 13 | TRBV7-9 | ASSSPGQGNQPQH
TRBD2 | 14 | TRBV15 | ATSALERGAKNIQY
- | 16 | TRBV21-1 | ASRPPSVGGKNTGELF
- | 10 | TRBV27 | ASSPYAGELF
TRBD2 | 14 | TRBV11-3 | ASSLGGLASPGELF
- | 16 | TRBV5-1 | ASSLVEGGGERTDTQY
- | 13 | TRBV9 | ASSVDSDNTGELF
- | 11 | TRBV6-5 | ASWRGQGYGYT
- | 12 | TRBV19 | ASSMRTDSYEQY
- | 11 | TRBV6-5 | ASSYSGSQPQH
- | 11 | TRBV6-5 | ASSSTATYEQY
TRBD1 | 12 | TRBV28 | ASSLRTGNYGYT
- | 12 | TRBV28 | ASSFSGAGYEQY
TRBD1 | 13 | TRBV19 | ASSMSGQGNQPQH
TRBD2 | 15 | TRBV7-2 | ASSLDGSSGSPSTQY
- | 10 | TRBV11-2 | ASSTRTVEQY
- | 9 | TRBV29-1 | SVRLDTEAF
TRBD1 | 13 | TRBV2 | ASRGDRRENTEAF
- | 12 | TRBV10-2 | ASSEVPRGGEQY
TRBD2 | 17 | TRBV9 | ASSVDSWGNSGRYNEQF
- | 8 | TRBV29-1 | SVLNEKLF
- | 11 | TRBV2 | ASRVQQGGGYT
TRBD2 | 17 | TRBV10-3 | AISESLGLAERGVREQF
TRBD2 | 9 | TRBV28 | ASSDTSGRL
- | 13 | TRBV5-1 | ASRSAGRTQETQY
- | 13 | TRBV5-1 | ASSFSLTSTDTQY
TRBD1 | 15 | TRBV7-8 | ASSPRRGQGSYNEQF
TRBD1 | 11 | TRBV6-5 | ASRTGTAYEQY
TRBD1 | 12 | TRBV5-4 | ASSLPDRGGGYT
- | 13 | TRBV27 | ASSLSGGNHQPQH
- | 12 | TRBV29-1 | SVVPLQAQETQY
- | 12 | TRBV7-6 | ASSLGATNEKLF
TRBD2 | 13 | TRBV5-1 | ASSDGTRRSDTQY
- | 12 | TRBV10-3 | AISELGGDTEAF
- | 11 | TRBV6-6 | ASSRGSGNTIY
- | 14 | TRBV4-1 | ASSQARRELGQPQH
- | 12 | TRBV14 | ASSRFRLAGEAF
- | 12 | TRBV28 | ASSLAGRRSEAF
TRBD2 | 13 | TRBV5-4 | ASSTPSSGRAEQY
- | 11 | TRBV10-1 | ASAGSNPYEQY